The text below deals with one TCR beta chain. This sample stems from a study of technical replicates of blood from a handful of donors. V was pared by 0 bases and J by 4 bases, with 14 bases of the junction left unmatched. Germline V CDR1 and CDR2: LGHNA, YSLEER. This CDR3 has 19 amino acids. Data came from immunoSEQ multiplex PCR; TCRdb stores just in-frame clones and leaves some out. The top ten hold roughly 4% of the sample, which has about 59,000 clones, about 94% seen once. This receptor was identified in a human donor in good health. Some clones in this sample may be carry-over from other donors' samples. Specimen: PBMCs. The rearrangement joins TRBV4-3 to TRBJ2-2, with 7 bases fitting TRBD1. CDR3 amino acids: CASSQDAPDDRACTGELFF. The CDR3 bases are TGCGCCAGCAGCCAAGATGCCCCCGACGACAGGGCTTGCACCGGGGAGCTGTTTTTT.